The 16 T cell receptor beta chains reported below all come from one sample, sequenced in a study of vaccination effects on CD4 cells after COVID-19. Only in-frame clones appear in the TCRdb table, and some are missing; sequencing was by immunoSEQ multiplex PCR. The sample holds around 50,000 clones, about three quarters seen once. These TCRs' antigens remain unknown. Upon completion of 10 to 11 days in culture, CD4+ T cells were isolated. Every participant took two doses of the BNT162b2 or mRNA-1273 vaccine. Sequenced material: CD4+ T cells from PBMCs cultured without peptide, taken after COVID-19 vaccination. These TCRs come from a human donor who received a COVID-19 vaccine.

This sequence joins TRBV7-9 and TRBJ2-6, with 8 nucleotides matching TRBD1. The CDR3 spans 17 residues. With 1 base clipped from V and 3 bases from J, the junction kept 5 bases outside the gene matches. Germline loops: CDR1 SEHNR, CDR2 FQNEAQ (reference sequence). The CDR3 DNA is TGTGCCAGCAGCTTAGGGGCAGGGGGCTTTGGGGCCAACGTCCTGACTTTC. It is translated as CASSLGAGGFGANVLTF.

The chain couples TRBV12-3 or TRBV12-4 to TRBJ1-3, with D unresolved. V lost 3 bases and J lost 7, with 7 bases in between. The CDR3 is made up of 12 amino acids. CDR3 loop: CASSFLQNTIYF. The CDR3 coding sequence is TGTGCCAGCAGTTTTCTGCAGAACACCATATATTTT.

This clone has only a few counts. The CDR3 sequence: CASSPRSDSNSPLHF. CDR3 DNA: TGTGCCAGCTCACCGCGTTCGGACAGTAATTCACCCCTCCACTTT. The genes are TRBV18 and TRBJ1-6, with D perhaps matching TRBD1 (6 bases). V was clipped by 3 bases and J by 6 bases, with 12 bases between them. The CDR3 totals 15 residues. The germline gives CDR1 KGHSH, CDR2 LQKENI.

J is TRBJ2-7 and V is TRBV4-1; D is possibly TRBD1 (6 bases). Trimming cost V 4 bases and J 5 bases, with 24 bases left between them. Germline V lookup: CDR1 MGHRA, CDR2 YSYEKL. The CDR3 sequence is 17 residues long. The chain's CDR3 is CASSRGVGIGQGHEQYF. The CDR3 coding sequence is TGCGCCAGCAGCCGTGGAGTGGGAATTGGGCAGGGGCACGAGCAGTACTTC.

The V gene is TRBV5-1, the J gene TRBJ2-5, with D possibly being TRBD2 (6 bases). Germline V gives CDR1 SGHRS, CDR2 YFSETQ. CDR3 length: 13 residues. V was clipped by 2 bases and J by 5 bases, with 10 bases between them. This CDR3 is CASSFGGGETQYF. CDR3 nucleotides: TGCGCCAGCAGCTTCGGTGGAGGGGAGACCCAGTACTTC.

J is TRBJ2-5 and V is TRBV6-5; 7 bases agree with TRBD1. Germline values: CDR1 MNHEY, CDR2 SVGAGI. The CDR3 runs 13 residues. With V trimmed by 5 bases and J by 7 bases, 7 bases remained unmatched. CDR3 protein: CASSTGQIRTQYF. DNA for the CDR3: TGTGCCAGCAGTACGGGACAGATTAGGACCCAGTACTTC.

This chain links TRBV5-1 with TRBJ1-3; D is unclear. This CDR3 spans 14 amino acids. The germline V and J ends were trimmed by 2 bases and 4 bases, with 10 bases remaining between them. Germline V gene lookup returns CDR1 SGHRS and CDR2 YFSETQ. The CDR3 spells CASSFGEDGNTIYF. The CDR3 DNA reads TGCGCCAGCAGCTTCGGGGAGGACGGAAACACCATATATTTT.

There are a few counts of this clone. The chain is built from TRBV7-9 and TRBJ1-2, with unresolved D. The germline V gene has CDR1 SEHNR and CDR2 FQNEAQ (reference sequence). This CDR3 has 13 residues. V was cut by 3 bases and J by 1 base, with 6 bases left in between. The CDR3 region is CASSFEDNYGYTF. The CDR3 nucleotides are TGTGCCAGCAGCTTCGAGGATAACTATGGCTACACCTTC.

The rearrangement links TRBV7-8 to TRBJ1-2; 7 nucleotides agree with TRBD1. Trimming removed 0 bases from V and 5 bases from J; junction bases left unmatched: 3. Germline V gives CDR1 SGHVS, CDR2 FQNEAQ. The CDR3 consists of 14 residues. DNA for the CDR3: TGTGCCAGCAGCTTAGCAGCAGGGGGGTATGGCTACACCTTC. Amino acids: CASSLAAGGYGYTF.

V and J are TRBV3-1 (or the pseudogene TRBV3-2) and TRBJ1-2; the match to TRBD1 covers 7 bases. The trim removed 3 bases at V and 5 bases at J, leaving 3 bases unmatched. The CDR3 is 13 residues long. Germline V CDR1 and CDR2: LGHDT, YNNKEL (reference sequence). This CDR3 is CASSQGQLYGYTF. CDR3 DNA: TGTGCCAGCAGCCAGGGACAGCTATATGGCTACACCTTC.

CDR3 protein: CASRYGQGRMETQYF. CDR3 nucleotide sequence: TGTGCCAGCAGATACGGACAGGGGAGAATGGAGACCCAGTACTTC. The chain recombines TRBV7-6 with TRBJ2-5, with 9 positions matching TRBD1. The CDR3 is made up of 15 amino acids. The germline CDR1 and CDR2 sequences are SGHVS and FNYEAQ. V shed 6 bases, J shed 5 bases, and the junction held 10 bases outside the gene matches.

V and J are TRBV6-4 and TRBJ1-5; unclear D gene. CDR3 length equals 13 residues. Trimming cost V 3 bases and J 0 bases, with 3 bases left between them. Germline CDR1 MRHNA, CDR2 SNTAGT. Here the CDR3 reads CASSEVSNQPQHF. CDR3 DNA sequence: TGTGCCAGCAGTGAAGTTAGCAATCAGCCCCAGCATTTT.

The V gene is TRBV29-1, the J gene TRBJ1-1; 10 bases align to TRBD1. The CDR3 extends over 11 amino acids. From germline, CDR1 is SQVTM and CDR2 ANQGSEA. The CDR3 DNA sequence: TGCAGTGGACAGGGGGGCACTGAAGCTTTCTTT. This translates into CSGQGGTEAFF.

This clone was observed a few times. The V gene is TRBV7-9, the J gene TRBJ2-1; 7 nucleotides match TRBD1. Trimming took 2 bases from V and 1 from J; bases not matched to a gene: 5. Germline V lookup: CDR1 SEHNR, CDR2 FQNEAQ (reference sequence). CDR3 length: 16 amino acids. Here the CDR3 reads CASSLSPDRSYNEQFF. DNA for the CDR3: TGTGCCAGCAGCTTAAGTCCGGACAGGTCCTACAATGAGCAGTTCTTC.

The chain employs TRBV6-5 and TRBJ2-2; D is perhaps TRBD1 (6 bases). CDR3 length: 15 residues. V shed 7 bases and J shed 3 bases, with 15 bases lying between them. Germline CDR1 MNHEY, CDR2 SVGAGI. CDR3 nucleotides: TGTGCCAGCACCCACAATAGACAGGACACCGGGGAGCTGTTTTTT. Translating it yields CASTHNRQDTGELFF.

This chain joins TRBV7-6 and TRBJ1-6; 9 bases map to TRBD1. V trimming: 6 bases; J trimming: 7 bases; junction bases outside the gene matches: 13. The CDR3 length is 17 residues. The germline V gene encodes CDR1 SGHVS and CDR2 FNYEAQ. The CDR3 region is CASSLSGLQGANSPLHF. CDR3 nucleotides: TGTGCCAGCAGTCTATCCGGCTTACAGGGGGCCAATTCACCCCTCCACTTT.